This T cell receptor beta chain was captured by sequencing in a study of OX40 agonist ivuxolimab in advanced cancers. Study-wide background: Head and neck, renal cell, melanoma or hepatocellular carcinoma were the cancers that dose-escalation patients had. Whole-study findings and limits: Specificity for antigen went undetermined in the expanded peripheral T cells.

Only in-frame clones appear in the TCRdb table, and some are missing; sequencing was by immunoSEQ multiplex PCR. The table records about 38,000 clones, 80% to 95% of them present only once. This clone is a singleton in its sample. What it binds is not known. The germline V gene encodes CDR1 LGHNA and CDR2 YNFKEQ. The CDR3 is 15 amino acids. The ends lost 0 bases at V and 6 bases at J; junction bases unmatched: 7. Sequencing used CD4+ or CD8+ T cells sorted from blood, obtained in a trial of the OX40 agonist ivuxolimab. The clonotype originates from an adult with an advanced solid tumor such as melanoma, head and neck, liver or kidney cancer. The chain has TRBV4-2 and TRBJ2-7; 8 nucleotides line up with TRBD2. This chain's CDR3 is CASSQDRAGAGEQYF. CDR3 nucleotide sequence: TGTGCCAGCAGCCAAGACCGAGCGGGAGCTGGCGAGCAGTACTTC.